Presented here are 32 T cell receptor beta chains from one specimen sequenced in a study of blood T cell repertoires in COVID-19. Here immunoSEQ multiplex PCR was the method, and the copy in TCRdb shows in-frame clones only, minus some. The sample lists 250,000 to 400,000 clones; approximately 88% were seen once. The specimen was peripheral blood. The receptors were gathered from a young woman with COVID-19, enrolled during active disease.

V gene TRBV6-1 combines with J gene TRBJ1-3; D unclear. The V gene lost 4 bases and the J gene lost 0 bases, with 13 bases spanning the gap. The germline V gene encodes CDR1 MNHNS and CDR2 SASEGT. This CDR3 comprises 16 residues. CDR3 nucleotide sequence: TGTGCCAGCAGTGTTCTGGAGGAGAGCTCTGGAAACACCATATATTTT. This gives the protein CASSVLEESSGNTIYF.

V usage is TRBV7-3 and J usage is TRBJ2-1; TRBD1 matches at 12 bases. With 1 base clipped from V and 9 bases from J, the junction kept 10 bases outside the gene matches. There are 17 residues in the CDR3. The germline CDR1 and CDR2 sequences are SGHTA and FQGTGA. The CDR3 DNA follows: TGTGCCAGCAGCTTAAGGGCACCGGGACAGGGGGCAACTGAGCAGTTCTTC. Its protein product is CASSLRAPGQGATEQFF.

The V call is TRBV5-4, the J call TRBJ2-2; tentatively, D is TRBD1 (5 bases). The CDR3 contains 15 residues. Trimming took 0 bases from V and 7 from J, leaving 13 bases between them. Germline V CDR1 and CDR2: SGHNT, YYREEE (reference sequence). The CDR3 nucleotides read TGTGCCAGCAGCTTGGCCCAGGGATTGGGCGGGGAGCTGTTTTTT. As protein: CASSLAQGLGGELFF.

The chain uses TRBV6-5 and TRBJ1-2; no clear D gene. CDR3 size: 14 residues. The V gene's germline CDR1 is MNHEY and CDR2 SVGAGI. Between the trimmed V and J ends, which lost 8 bases and 1 base, there was a span of 14 bases. CDR3 amino acids: CASPRVPYNYGYTF. CDR3 nucleotides: TGTGCCAGCCCCCGGGTCCCCTATAACTATGGCTACACCTTC.

The V call is TRBV25-1, the J call TRBJ2-1, with D possibly matching TRBD2 (6 bases). This CDR3 region has 11 residues. V was shortened by 10 bases and J by 6 bases, with 10 bases between the two germline ends. CDR1 is MGHDK and CDR2 is SYGVNS in the germline V gene. The CDR3 reads CATTSSNEQFF. The CDR3 DNA is TGTGCCACCACTAGCAGCAATGAGCAGTTCTTC.

The chain is built from TRBV6-5 and TRBJ1-5; 8 nucleotides agree with TRBD1. Trimming removed 6 bases from V and 4 bases from J; junction bases left unmatched: 8. The CDR3 covers 15 residues. CDR1 and CDR2 (germline): MNHEY, SVGAGI. The CDR3 loop is CASRQGGQANQPQHF. CDR3 coding DNA: TGTGCCAGCAGACAAGGGGGACAGGCTAATCAGCCCCAGCATTTT.

For this clone: The sample holds other DNA sequences that translate to the same CDR3. The chain links TRBV5-5 to TRBJ1-4, with D tentatively TRBD1 (5 bases). This CDR3 contains 12 residues. Germline V gives CDR1 SGHKS, CDR2 YYEKEE (reference sequence). Trimming pared 0 bases from V and 8 bases from J, leaving 5 bases between. The CDR3 DNA reads as TGTGCCAGCAGCTTGGCAGGGGAAAAACTGTTTTTT. Protein sequence: CASSLAGEKLFF.

The rearrangement uses TRBV21-1 and TRBJ1-5; the table assigns TRBD1, which was not confirmed against the DNA. TRBV21-1 is a pseudogene segment. This CDR3 is built from 13 residues. CDR3 DNA: TGTGCCAGCAGCAAGGGGGCTTGGCAGCCCCAGCATTTT. It translates to CASSKGAWQPQHF.

This clone occurred a few times. The rearrangement links TRBV7-9 to TRBJ2-1; D may be TRBD2 (5 bases). CDR3 length: 14 amino acids. The V gene lost 3 bases and the J gene lost 5 bases, with 11 bases spanning the gap. Per the germline V gene, CDR1 is SEHNR and CDR2 is FQNEAQ (reference sequence). The DNA for the CDR3 is TGTGCCAGCAGCTTGGGTTGGGGAGACAATGAGCAGTTCTTC. Residues: CASSLGWGDNEQFF. The full variable domain, its missing parts supplied by reference TRBV7-9 and TRBJ2-1, is DTGVSQNPRHKITKRGQNVTFRCDPISEHNRLYWYRQTLGQGPEFLTYFQNEAQLEKSRLLSDRFSAERPKGSFSTLEIQRTEQGDSAMYLCASSLGWGDNEQFFGPGTRLTVL.

This clone has more than one count but fewer than ten. The rearrangement joins TRBV9 to TRBJ2-1, with 7 bases that match TRBD2. The V gene's germline CDR1 is SGDLS and CDR2 YYNGEE. CDR3 length: 15 amino acids. V was pared by 2 bases and J by 2 bases, with 4 bases of the junction left unmatched. The CDR3 bases are TGTGCCAGCAGCGTCGGGGGGACCACCTACAATGAGCAGTTCTTC. Translation gives CASSVGGTTYNEQFF.

This chain connects TRBV27 to TRBJ2-1, with D perhaps TRBD1 (5 bases). Germline CDR1 MNHEY, CDR2 SMNVEV (reference sequence). The CDR3 covers 13 residues. Trimming removed 3 bases from V and 7 bases from J, with 10 bases in between. CDR3 coding DNA: TGTGCCAGCAGTTTGGGGCAGTTGAATGAGCAGTTCTTC. The encoded protein is CASSLGQLNEQFF.

The chain uses TRBV7-9 and TRBJ2-7, with TRBD1 as a possible D gene (6 bases). Trimming pared 8 bases from V and 2 bases from J, leaving 13 bases between. Germline loops: CDR1 SEHNR, CDR2 FQNEAQ (reference sequence). This CDR3 region has 13 residues. CDR3 coding DNA: TGTGCCAGCCTAGACAGGATCACCTACGAGCAGTACTTC. Its translation: CASLDRITYEQYF.

CDR3 coding DNA: TGTGCCAGCAGTGGGACAAACTATGGCTACACCTTC. Translating gives CASSGTNYGYTF. V usage is TRBV6-2 or TRBV6-3 and J usage is TRBJ1-2; D is possibly TRBD1 (6 bases). Germline V gives CDR1 MNHEY, CDR2 SVGEGT. The CDR3 covers 12 residues. Trimming removed 5 bases from V and 2 bases from J, with 6 bases in between.

The V call is TRBV27, the J call TRBJ2-3, with 8 bases that match TRBD1. Trimming removed 5 bases from V and 11 bases from J; junction bases left unmatched: 9. Germline V gene data show CDR1 as MNHEY and CDR2 as SMNVEV (reference sequence). The CDR3 contains 13 residues. The CDR3 DNA reads as TGTGCCAGCAGTCCAAACGGACAGGGAGGGCAGTATTTT. This codes for CASSPNGQGGQYF.

The chain has TRBV11-2 and TRBJ2-3, with 9 bases matching TRBD2. The CDR3 contains 15 residues. CDR1 and CDR2 (germline): SGHAT, FQNNGV. V dropped 8 bases and J dropped 3; count of bases not matched to a gene: 9. CDR3: CASPPTAGGTDTQYF. DNA for the CDR3: TGTGCCAGCCCACCGACGGCGGGGGGGACAGATACGCAGTATTTT.

This chain joins TRBV4-2 and TRBJ2-2; TRBD2 agrees at 10 bases. This CDR3 contains 15 residues. Germline assignment: CDR1 LGHNA and CDR2 YNFKEQ. Losses at the gene ends were 0 bases for V and 7 bases for J; bases not matched to a gene: 2. Here the CDR3 DNA reads TGTGCCAGCAGCCAAGAACTAGCGGGGAGCGGGGAGCTGTTTTTT. This sequence encodes CASSQELAGSGELFF.

Of note for this clone: The same CDR3 arises from other DNA sequences in this sample as well. This sequence joins TRBV5-4 and TRBJ1-1, with unresolved D. The V gene lost 0 bases and the J gene lost 0 bases, with 9 bases spanning the gap. The CDR3 covers 15 residues. CDR1 and CDR2 (germline): SGHNT, YYREEE (reference sequence). CDR3 amino acids: CASSLGGGLNTEAFF. The DNA for the CDR3 is TGTGCCAGCAGCTTGGGAGGAGGGCTGAACACTGAAGCTTTCTTT.

This clone was detected a few times. The J gene is TRBJ1-2, the V gene TRBV25-1; unclear D gene. Trimming cost V 5 bases and J 2 bases, with 6 bases left between them. The CDR3 is 12 residues long. CDR1 MGHDK and CDR2 SYGVNS come from the germline V gene. The CDR3 DNA reads as TGTGCCAGCAGTTCTTTGAACTATGGCTACACCTTC. This translates into CASSSLNYGYTF.

This sequence joins TRBV7-5 and TRBJ2-7; the table names TRBD1, a call not compared with the DNA. TRBV7-5 counts as a pseudogene. The CDR3 loop spans 15 amino acids. CDR3: CARSPCPQSNYEQYV. The CDR3 coding sequence is TGTGCCAGAAGCCCGTGCCCACAATCAAACTACGAGCAGTACGTC.

V usage is TRBV7-9 and J usage is TRBJ2-3, with 14 bases lining up with TRBD2. CDR3 length: 16 amino acids. CDR1 is SEHNR, CDR2 FQNEAQ, per germline (reference sequence). Unmatched junction bases numbered 3, after V lost 3 bases and J lost 4 bases. The CDR3 DNA reads as TGTGCCAGCAGCTTGGGACTAGCGGGGGTGTCAGATACGCAGTATTTT. It encodes CASSLGLAGVSDTQYF.

The V and J genes are TRBV19 and TRBJ1-6; D gene ambiguous. The V gene lost 4 bases and the J gene lost 8 bases, with 9 bases spanning the gap. Germline loops: CDR1 LNHDA, CDR2 SQIVND (reference sequence). The CDR3 length is 13 residues. CDR3 sequence reads: CASSSTGDSPLHF. CDR3 DNA: TGTGCCAGTAGTAGCACGGGAGATTCACCCCTCCACTTT.

This rearrangement joins TRBV6-1 to TRBJ1-1; D perhaps matches TRBD1 (6 bases). CDR3 length: 13 amino acids. Germline values: CDR1 MNHNS, CDR2 SASEGT. V was shortened by 2 bases and J by 6 bases, with 10 bases between the two germline ends. In nucleotides, the CDR3 is TGTGCCAGCAGTGAAACGGGGGGCTCTGAAGCTTTCTTT. Translation gives CASSETGGSEAFF.

This chain joins TRBV19 and TRBJ2-1; the D gene is possibly TRBD2 (7 bases). Germline assignment: CDR1 LNHDA and CDR2 SQIVND (reference sequence). Deletions cut 3 bases from V and 4 bases from J, with 16 bases between. The CDR3 loop spans 16 amino acids. This CDR3 is CASSIGAGGRYNEQFF. For the CDR3, the DNA is TGTGCCAGTAGTATCGGGGCCGGGGGGCGATACAATGAGCAGTTCTTC.

V usage is TRBV7-9 and J usage is TRBJ1-2; D is possibly TRBD1 (5 bases). Trimming pared 10 bases from V and 6 bases from J, leaving 12 bases between. CDR3 length equals 11 residues. Germline lookup yields CDR1 SEHNR and CDR2 FQNEAQ (reference sequence). This chain's CDR3 is CATPGADGYTF. CDR3 in DNA: TGTGCCACCCCTGGGGCTGATGGCTACACCTTC.

This clone was picked up one time. The chain uses TRBV2 and TRBJ1-4; TRBD1 matches at 7 bases. The CDR3 totals 18 residues. Trimming took 0 bases from V and 6 from J; bases not matched to a gene: 13. Germline lookup yields CDR1 SNHLY and CDR2 FYNNEI. CDR3 sequence (DNA): TGTGCCAGCAGTGAAGCCAGACAGGGCCAGACTTTATATGAAAAACTGTTTTTT. Translated: CASSEARQGQTLYEKLFF.

The chain recombines TRBV10-3 with TRBJ2-1, with 15 positions matching TRBD2. With 3 bases clipped from V and 8 bases from J, the junction kept 2 bases outside the gene matches. This CDR3 contains 15 residues. Germline V gives CDR1 ENHRY, CDR2 SYGVKD. Here the CDR3 DNA reads TGTGCCATCAGTGAAGGGACTAGCGGGGGGTATGAGCAGTTCTTC. Protein: CAISEGTSGGYEQFF.

The CDR3 sequence: CASRAGTPGSPLHF. The CDR3 DNA reads TGTGCCAGCAGGGCAGGGACACCGGGTTCACCCCTCCACTTT. This rearrangement joins TRBV28 to TRBJ1-6; D might be TRBD1 (6 bases). Germline V gene sequence: CDR1 MDHEN, CDR2 SYDVKM. This CDR3 region has 14 residues. V lost 6 bases and J 9 bases, leaving 15 bases between the germline ends.

The rearrangement links TRBV24-1 to TRBJ2-5; possible D gene TRBD1, 6 bases. CDR1 and CDR2 (germline): KGHDR, SFDVKD. Trimming pared 3 bases from V and 5 bases from J, leaving 15 bases between. CDR3 length equals 15 residues. In DNA, the CDR3 is TGTGCCACCAGTGATCGGGACAACCGAAGGGAGACCCAGTACTTC. As protein: CATSDRDNRRETQYF.

Written as DNA, the CDR3 is TGTGCCAGCAGTGAAGGAGGACAGGGGTCTGGCTACACCTTC. It encodes CASSEGGQGSGYTF. The chain couples TRBV2 to TRBJ1-2, with 9 bases aligning to TRBD1. The V segment lost 1 base and the J segment 7 bases; nucleotides outside the gene matches: 4. The CDR3 has 14 residues. CDR1 is SNHLY and CDR2 is FYNNEI in the germline V gene.

The chain recombines TRBV30 with TRBJ1-5; D unclear. The CDR3 consists of 15 residues. The germline V and J ends were trimmed by 5 bases and 0 bases, with 14 bases remaining between them. Germline loops: CDR1 GTSNPN, CDR2 SVGIG (reference sequence). This CDR3 reads CAWVFSNYSNQPQHF. DNA for the CDR3: TGTGCCTGGGTCTTCAGTAACTATAGCAATCAGCCCCAGCATTTT.

This clone was seen a single time. The chain joins TRBV3-1 (or the pseudogene TRBV3-2) to TRBJ2-2, with 15 bases lining up with TRBD2. CDR1 is LGHDT, CDR2 YNNKEL, per germline (reference sequence). There are 17 residues in the CDR3. J lost 6 bases, V lost 4 bases, and 6 bases had no gene match. This CDR3 is CASSPGLAGGTAGELFF. The CDR3 nucleotides read TGTGCCAGCAGCCCGGGACTAGCGGGGGGTACGGCCGGGGAGCTGTTTTTT.

The rearrangement joins TRBV6-2 or TRBV6-3 to TRBJ1-4; D is undetermined. V shed 4 bases and J shed 0 bases, with 6 bases lying between them. The CDR3 runs 14 residues. CDR1 and CDR2 (germline): MNHEY, SVGEGT. The CDR3 loop is CASSSESTNEKLFF. DNA for the CDR3: TGTGCCAGCAGTTCCGAGTCAACTAATGAAAAACTGTTTTTT.